Given below is one T cell receptor beta chain in context. The antigen is undetermined. Between the trimmed V and J ends, which lost 5 bases and 8 bases, there was a span of 19 bases. Per the germline V gene, CDR1 is GTSNPN and CDR2 is SVGIG (reference sequence). This CDR3 comprises 14 residues. These data are taken from a study of OX40 agonist ivuxolimab in advanced cancers. Study findings and constraints: Expanded clones were, on average, more numerous in CD8+ T cells than in CD4+. Low clonal expansion, among the lowest seen, marked partial responders at 0.1-3.0 mg/kg.

TCRdb's table, derived via immunoSEQ multiplex PCR, lists solely in-frame clones and lacks some. The repertoire holds 100,000 to 110,000 clones, with over 75% as singletons. This chain uses TRBV30 with TRBJ1-3; maybe TRBD1 (6 bases). This clonotype was sampled from an adult with an advanced solid tumor such as melanoma, head and neck, liver or kidney cancer. Sample: CD4+ or CD8+ T cells sorted from blood, taken in a trial of the OX40 agonist ivuxolimab. In DNA, the CDR3 is TGTGCCTGGGGGGGGGCGCTACGGAGGGACACCATATATTTT. Translated, it gives CAWGGALRRDTIYF.